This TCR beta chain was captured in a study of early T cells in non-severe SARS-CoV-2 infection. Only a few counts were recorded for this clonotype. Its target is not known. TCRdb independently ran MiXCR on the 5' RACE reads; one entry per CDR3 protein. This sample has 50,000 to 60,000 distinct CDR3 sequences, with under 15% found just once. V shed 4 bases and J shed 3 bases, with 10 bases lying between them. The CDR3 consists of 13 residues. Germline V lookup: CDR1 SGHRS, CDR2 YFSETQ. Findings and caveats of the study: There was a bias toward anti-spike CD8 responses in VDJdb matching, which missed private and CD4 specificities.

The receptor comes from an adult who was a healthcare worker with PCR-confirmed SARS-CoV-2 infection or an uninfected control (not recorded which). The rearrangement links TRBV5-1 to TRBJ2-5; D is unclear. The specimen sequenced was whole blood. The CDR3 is CASSMGPEETQYF. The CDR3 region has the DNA TGCGCCAGCAGCATGGGTCCCGAAGAGACCCAGTACTTC.